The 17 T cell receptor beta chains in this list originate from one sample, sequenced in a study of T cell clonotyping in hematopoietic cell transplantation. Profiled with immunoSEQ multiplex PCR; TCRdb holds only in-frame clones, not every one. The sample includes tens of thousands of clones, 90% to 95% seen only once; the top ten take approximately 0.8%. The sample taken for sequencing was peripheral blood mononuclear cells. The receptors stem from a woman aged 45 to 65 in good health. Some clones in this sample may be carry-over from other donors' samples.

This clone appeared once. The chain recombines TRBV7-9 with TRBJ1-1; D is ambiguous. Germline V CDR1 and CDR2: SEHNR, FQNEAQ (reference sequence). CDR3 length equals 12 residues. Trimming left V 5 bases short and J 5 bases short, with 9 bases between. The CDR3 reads CASSRGGTEAFF. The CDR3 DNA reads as TGTGCCAGCAGCCGAGGAGGGACTGAAGCTTTCTTT.

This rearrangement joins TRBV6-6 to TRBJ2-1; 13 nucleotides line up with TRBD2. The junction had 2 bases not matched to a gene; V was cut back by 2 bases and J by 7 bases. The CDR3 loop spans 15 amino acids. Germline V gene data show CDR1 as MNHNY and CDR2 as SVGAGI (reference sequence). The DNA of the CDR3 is TGTGCCAGCAGTTACGCGACTAGCGGGGGGAATGAGCAGTTCTTC. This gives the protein CASSYATSGGNEQFF.

The CDR3 loop reads CASSLRNGLADYNEQFF. CDR3 in DNA: TGTGCCAGCAGCCTGAGGAATGGACTAGCGGACTACAATGAGCAGTTCTTC. V usage is TRBV7-2 and J usage is TRBJ2-1, with 10 bases aligning to TRBD2. The V gene end was trimmed by 5 bases and the J gene end by 3 bases; junction bases not matched to a gene: 10. The CDR3 runs 17 residues. Germline CDR1 SGHTA, CDR2 FQGNSA.

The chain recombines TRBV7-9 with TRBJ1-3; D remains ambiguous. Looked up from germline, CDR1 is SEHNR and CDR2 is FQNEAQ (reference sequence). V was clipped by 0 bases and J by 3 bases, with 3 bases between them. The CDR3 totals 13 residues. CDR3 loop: CASSLADGNTIYF. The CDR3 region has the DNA TGTGCCAGCAGCTTAGCCGATGGAAACACCATATATTTT.

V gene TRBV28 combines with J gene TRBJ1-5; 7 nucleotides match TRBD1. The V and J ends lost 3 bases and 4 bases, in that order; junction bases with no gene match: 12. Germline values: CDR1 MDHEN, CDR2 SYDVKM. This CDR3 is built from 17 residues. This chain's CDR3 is CASSFSGQVLRNQPQHF. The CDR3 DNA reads TGTGCCAGCAGTTTTTCCGGACAGGTTTTAAGGAATCAGCCCCAGCATTTT.

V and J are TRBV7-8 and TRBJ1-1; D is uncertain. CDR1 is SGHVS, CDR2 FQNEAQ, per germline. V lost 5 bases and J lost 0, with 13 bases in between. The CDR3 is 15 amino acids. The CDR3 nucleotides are TGTGCCAGCAGCCGTGGCGGGAACCTGAACACTGAAGCTTTCTTT. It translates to CASSRGGNLNTEAFF.

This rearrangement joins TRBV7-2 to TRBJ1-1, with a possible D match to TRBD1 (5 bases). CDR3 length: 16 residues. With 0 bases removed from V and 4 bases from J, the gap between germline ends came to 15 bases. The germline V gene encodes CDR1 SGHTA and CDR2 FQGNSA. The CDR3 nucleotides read TGTGCCAGCAGCTTAGCGCGGGGGGGTGCTGGCACTGAAGCTTTCTTT. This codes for CASSLARGGAGTEAFF.

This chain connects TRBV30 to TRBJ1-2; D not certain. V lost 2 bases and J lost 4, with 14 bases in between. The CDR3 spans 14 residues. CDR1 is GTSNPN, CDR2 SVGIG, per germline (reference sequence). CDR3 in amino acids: CAWSMGFVGYGYTF. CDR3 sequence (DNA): TGTGCCTGGAGTATGGGGTTTGTTGGCTATGGCTACACCTTC.

CDR3 nucleotides: TGCGCCAGCAGCGTCCAGGGACAGCAAGAGACCCAGTACTTC. This translates into CASSVQGQQETQYF. The chain joins TRBV5-1 to TRBJ2-5; 7 nucleotides match TRBD1. J lost 2 bases, V lost 4 bases, and 5 bases had no gene match. Germline lookup yields CDR1 SGHRS and CDR2 YFSETQ. This CDR3 is 14 amino acids long.

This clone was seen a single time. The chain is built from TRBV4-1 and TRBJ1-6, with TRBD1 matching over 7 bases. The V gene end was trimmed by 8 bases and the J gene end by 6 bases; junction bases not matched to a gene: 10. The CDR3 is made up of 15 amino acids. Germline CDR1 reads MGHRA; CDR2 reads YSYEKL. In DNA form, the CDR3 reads TGCGCCAGCGCCTCCCCACAGGGGCTTAATTCACCCCTCCACTTT. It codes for CASASPQGLNSPLHF.

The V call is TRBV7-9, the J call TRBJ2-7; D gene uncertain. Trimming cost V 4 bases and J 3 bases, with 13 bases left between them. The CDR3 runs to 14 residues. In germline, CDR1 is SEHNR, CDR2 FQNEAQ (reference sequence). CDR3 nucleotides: TGTGCCAGCAGCTCATCCCAGGCCCTCTACGAGCAGTACTTC. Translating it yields CASSSSQALYEQYF.

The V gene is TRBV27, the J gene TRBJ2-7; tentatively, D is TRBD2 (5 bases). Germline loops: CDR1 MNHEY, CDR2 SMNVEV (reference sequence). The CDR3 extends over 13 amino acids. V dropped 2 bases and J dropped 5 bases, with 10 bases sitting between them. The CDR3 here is CASSLRGWDEQYF. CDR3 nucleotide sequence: TGTGCCAGCAGTTTAAGAGGGTGGGACGAGCAGTACTTC.

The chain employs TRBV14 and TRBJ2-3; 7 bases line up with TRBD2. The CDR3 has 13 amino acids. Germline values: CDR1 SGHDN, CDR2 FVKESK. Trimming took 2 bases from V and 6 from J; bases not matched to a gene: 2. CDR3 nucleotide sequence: TGTGCCAGCAGCCAACCCGGGAGGGATACGCAGTATTTT. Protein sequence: CASSQPGRDTQYF.

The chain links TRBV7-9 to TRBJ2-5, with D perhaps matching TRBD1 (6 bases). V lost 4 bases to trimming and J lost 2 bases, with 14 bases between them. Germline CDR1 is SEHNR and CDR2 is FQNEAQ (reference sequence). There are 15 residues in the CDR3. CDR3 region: CASSWAGTTQETQYF. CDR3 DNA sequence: TGTGCCAGCAGCTGGGCCGGGACAACTCAAGAGACCCAGTACTTC.

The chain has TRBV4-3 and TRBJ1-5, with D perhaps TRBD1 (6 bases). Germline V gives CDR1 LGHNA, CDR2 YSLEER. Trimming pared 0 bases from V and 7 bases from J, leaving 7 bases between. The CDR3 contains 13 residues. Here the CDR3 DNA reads TGCGCCAGCAGCCAAGATAGGGGGCAGCCCCAGCATTTT. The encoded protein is CASSQDRGQPQHF.

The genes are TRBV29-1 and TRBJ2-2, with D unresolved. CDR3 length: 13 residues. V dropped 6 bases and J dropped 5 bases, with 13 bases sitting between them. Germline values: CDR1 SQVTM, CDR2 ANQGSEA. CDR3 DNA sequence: TGCAGCGTCCCTTCCTTCTCTACCGGGGAGCTGTTTTTT. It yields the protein CSVPSFSTGELFF.

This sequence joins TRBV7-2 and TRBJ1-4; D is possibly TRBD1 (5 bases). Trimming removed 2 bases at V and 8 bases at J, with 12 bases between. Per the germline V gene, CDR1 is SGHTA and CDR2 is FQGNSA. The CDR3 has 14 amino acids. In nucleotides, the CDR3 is TGTGCCAGCAGCTTACGGGGGTTTGGGGAAAAACTGTTTTTT. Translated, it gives CASSLRGFGEKLFF.